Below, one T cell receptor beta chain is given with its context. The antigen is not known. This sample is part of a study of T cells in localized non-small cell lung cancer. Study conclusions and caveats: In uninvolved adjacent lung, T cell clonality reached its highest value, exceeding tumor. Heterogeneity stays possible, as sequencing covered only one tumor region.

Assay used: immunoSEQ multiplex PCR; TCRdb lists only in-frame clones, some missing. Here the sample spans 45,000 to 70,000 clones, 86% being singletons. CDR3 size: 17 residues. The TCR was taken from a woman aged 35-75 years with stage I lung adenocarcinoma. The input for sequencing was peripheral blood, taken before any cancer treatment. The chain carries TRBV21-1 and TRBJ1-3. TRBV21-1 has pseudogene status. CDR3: CASRLGLAKHALNTIYF. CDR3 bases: TGTGCCAGCAGGTTAGGGTTAGCTAAACACGCACTAAACACCATATATTTT.